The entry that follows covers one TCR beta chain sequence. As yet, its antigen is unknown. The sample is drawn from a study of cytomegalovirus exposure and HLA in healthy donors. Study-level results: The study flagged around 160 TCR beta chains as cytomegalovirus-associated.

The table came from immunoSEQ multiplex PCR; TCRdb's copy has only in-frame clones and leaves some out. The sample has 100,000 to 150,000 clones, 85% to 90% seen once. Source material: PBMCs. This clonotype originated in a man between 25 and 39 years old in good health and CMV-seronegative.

CDR3 sequence (DNA): TGTGCCAGCAGTGAGCCTGACAGGGGAAACACCATATATTTT. This gives the protein CASSEPDRGNTIYF. This rearrangement joins TRBV6-1 to TRBJ1-3, with D maybe TRBD1 (6 bases). CDR3 length equals 14 residues. V gave up 3 bases and J gave up 4 bases, with 10 bases separating them. The germline gives CDR1 MNHNS, CDR2 SASEGT.